This TCR beta chain was recovered during a study of CD8 T cells in Susac syndrome (dated by TCRdb to between 2017 and 2020). Study-wide context: Repertoire sequencing was used to test whether CD8+ T cell activation and differentiation in Susac syndrome was antigen driven.

General study outcomes and caveats: The number of individuals in the TCR sequencing and HLA analysis was acknowledged as relatively small.

From the germline V gene, CDR1 is MDHEN and CDR2 is SYDVKM. V sheds 2 bases and J sheds 2 bases, leaving 12 bases between their ends. Counted from cysteine to phenylalanine, this CDR3 has 15 amino acids. Just the 45-base CDR3 DNA is kept, in frame starting at base 1. Peripheral blood CD8+ and CD4+ T cells from healthy donors, Susac syndrome patients and multiple sclerosis patients were profiled using high-throughput TCR beta sequencing. Healthy donors were included as age- and sex-matched controls. Bulk CD8+ and CD4+ T cells were purified by magnetic negative isolation, whereas CD8+ TEMRA cells were enriched by FACS. Blood was drawn into EDTA tubes, processed within 24 hours, and PBMCs were isolated by density gradient centrifugation. PBMCs intended for TCR sequencing were cryopreserved in liquid nitrogen and were subsequently thawed in a 37 degrees C water bath. The sorted or isolated CD4+, CD8+ and CD8+ TEMRA cells reached a purity of at least 90%.

A word on this clonotype: The specificity of this receptor is unknown. No much larger clonotype is one base removed from it; base qualities were not supplied.

RNA was extracted using the RNeasy kit, and roughly 0.5 to 1 ug of the RNA was reverse transcribed with random hexamers. TCR beta CDR3 regions were amplified with the immunoSEQ multiplex PCR assay covering 54 Vbeta and 13 Jbeta segments. Bias from PCR amplification was corrected by using a synthetic template baseline for primer optimization and for computational correction. Per the original workflow: Only productive sequences were kept, with reads annotated to V, D and J genes according to IMGT and analyzed in immunoSEQ Analyzer. Clonality was calculated as one minus the Shannon entropy normalized by log2 of the number of productive unique sequences. For each patient and control, public and private clones were evaluated within the 100 most prevalent clones. Susac-specific clones were defined as absent from healthy and MS cohorts, 850 to 1,300 published viral clones and other ImmuneACCESS disease sequences. TCRdb handled the public reads itself, with Q25 trimming in fastp and clone calling in MiXCR, and kept productive beta chains. Merged by CDR3 protein, the rows form single entries marked with the most common genes and DNA. It is TCRdb's table, rather than the study itself, that gives the V and J calls and clone size. Here the sample has some 120,000 distinct CDR3 sequences; around 94% occur a single time. The ten top clones hold roughly 0.098% of the sample.

This TCR derives from a human donor in good health. What was sequenced was CD4+ T cells from PBMCs. The sequence joins TRBV28 to TRBJ1-2; TRBD1 might be the D gene, on 5 matching bases. The CDR3: CASSLVQGHNYGYTF. In nucleotides, the sequence is TGTGCCAGCAGTTTAGTGCAGGGCCACAACTATGGCTACACCTTC.